This T cell receptor (beta chain) originates from a study of response to subunit inactivated influenza vaccine. This clonotype appeared a few times. The antigen remains undetermined. Study-wide results and limits: The authors suggested that few new T cells are recruited per seasonal influenza vaccination.

TCRdb called the RT-PCR reads again in MiXCR, with one record for every CDR3 protein. The sample contains roughly 790,000 distinct CDR3 sequences, less than 25% of which appear only once. The CDR3 has 14 residues. The germline V gene encodes CDR1 MDHEN and CDR2 SYDVKM. Trimming removed 8 bases at V and 0 bases at J, with 11 bases between. This chain joins TRBV28 and TRBJ2-4, with unresolved D. The receptor was isolated from a man aged 50 or older who received an inactivated influenza vaccine. Sequences were derived from PBMCs from blood, sampled about 5 days after vaccination. This chain's CDR3 is CASVTPGAKNIQYF. CDR3 DNA sequence: TGTGCCAGCGTGACACCGGGAGCCAAAAACATTCAGTACTTC.